The sequence of this T cell receptor (beta chain) was determined in a study of PD-1 blockade in classical Hodgkin lymphoma. The study's findings and limits: Patients who responded completely had about the same baseline diversity as newly diagnosed patients. CD8+ TCR diversity did not rise significantly by C4D1, unlike CD4+.

The J segment lost 4 bases and the V segment lost 3 bases, leaving 7 bases of the junction unmatched. The CDR3 contains 16 residues. Germline CDR1 SGHRS, CDR2 YFSETQ. Of note for this clone: Its target is not known.

The time point was: cycle 4 day 1 (C4D1), after more than five weeks of nivolumab. Brentuximab vedotin exposure varied among the patients, all of whom had relapsed after autologous stem cell transplantation. With magnetic negative selection, CD4+ T cells were purified from PBMCs that had been thawed. Complete response, partial response or progressive disease constituted the best response categories observed. Sequenced by immunoSEQ multiplex PCR; TCRdb stores in-frame clones only, minus some. The data show 25,000 to 30,000 clones, with less than 85% seen just once and 0.55% to 0.7% held by the top ten.

V usage is TRBV5-1 and J usage is TRBJ2-7, with 13 bases fitting TRBD2. This TCR was recovered from a human donor with classical Hodgkin lymphoma. The sample consisted of CD4+ T cells from blood, taken before the fourth cycle of nivolumab. The DNA of the CDR3 is TGCGCCAGCAGCTCACTAGCGGGAGGGCCCCAGTACGAGCAGTACTTC. Its protein product is CASSSLAGGPQYEQYF. Drawing the rest from reference TRBV5-1 and TRBJ2-7, the complete variable domain is KAGVTQTPRYLIKTRGQQVTLSCSPISGHRSVSWYQQTPGQGLQFLFEYFSETQRNKGNFPGRFSGRQFSNSRSEMNVSTLELGDSALYLCASSSLAGGPQYEQYFGPGTRLTVT.